This T cell receptor (beta chain) was identified during a study of blood T cell repertoires in COVID-19. Germline lookup yields CDR1 GTSNPN and CDR2 SVGIG (reference sequence). Losses at the gene ends were 5 bases for V and 4 bases for J; bases not matched to a gene: 6. CDR3 length: 14 amino acids. Measured with immunoSEQ multiplex PCR; TCRdb has only the in-frame clones, and not every one. The sample lists roughly 180,000 clones; around 85% were seen once. The chain joins TRBV30 to TRBJ2-5; 11 positions match TRBD2. The specimen was peripheral blood. This TCR was recovered from a woman in her fifties or sixties with acute or convalescent COVID-19. The DNA of the CDR3 is TGTGCCTGGGCGCGGCTAGCGGGAGGAGAGACCCAGTACTTC. Its translation: CAWARLAGGETQYF.